This T cell receptor beta chain was observed in a study of shared clonotypes between healthy human individuals. Overall study findings and caveats: The naive CD4 repertoires of a few donors were compared, and around 4.7% of clonotypes were shared.

This clone showed up just once. The antigen is unknown. As handled by the study authors: Junction-only sequences produced by ImmunoSEQ had no quality scores, so filtering differed. Clones were read by immunoSEQ multiplex PCR, and TCRdb kept only the in-frame ones, dropping some. That table supplies the V and J calls and clone size; D and trimming were determined from the DNA. This table has roughly 890,000 clones, more than 85% appearing once. The germline V gene encodes CDR1 MNHNS and CDR2 SASEGT. The V end lost 1 base, the J end lost 9 bases, and 4 bases lay between the germline ends. The CDR3 extends over 11 amino acids. Positively selected for CCR7, the CD45RO-negative cells used as naive CD8 cells excluded terminally differentiated effector memory CD45RA+ cells.

Sequencing was carried out using naive CD8+ T cells sorted from blood. The origin of this receptor is a young man in good health. The chain uses TRBV6-1 and TRBJ2-1; D remains ambiguous. The CDR3 sequence is CASSEGGEQFF. CDR3 nucleotides: TGTGCCAGCAGTGAAGGGGGTGAGCAGTTCTTC.